The 9 T cell receptor beta chains below were found in one sample sequenced in a study of blood T cell repertoires in COVID-19. Sequenced by immunoSEQ multiplex PCR; TCRdb stores in-frame clones only, minus some. Seen here are about 370,000 clones, roughly 89% observed once, and the top ten hold approximately 7%. Sequenced material: peripheral blood. These receptors were taken from a man aged 18 to 30 with active or convalescent COVID-19.

This clone has more than one count but fewer than ten. The chain has TRBV18 and TRBJ1-1; 10 positions match TRBD1. This CDR3 is 18 amino acids long. Germline CDR1 is KGHSH and CDR2 is LQKENI. Trimming took 6 bases from V and 1 from J; bases not matched to a gene: 14. For the CDR3, the DNA is TGTGCCAGCTCCCCTCGTGGGACAGGGGCCCTTAAGAACACTGAAGCTTTCTTT. Amino acids: CASSPRGTGALKNTEAFF.

The chain couples TRBV9 to TRBJ2-1; 9 bases agree with TRBD1. CDR3 length: 15 amino acids. The germline V gene encodes CDR1 SGDLS and CDR2 YYNGEE. The V segment lost 4 bases and the J segment 7 bases; nucleotides outside the gene matches: 9. The CDR3: CASSLPLTGGNEQFF. CDR3 coding DNA: TGTGCCAGCAGCCTGCCATTGACAGGGGGGAATGAGCAGTTCTTC.

The gene calls are TRBV6-6 and TRBJ1-2; 7 bases align to TRBD1. V gave up 5 bases and J gave up 2 bases; unmatched junction bases: 2. The CDR3 runs to 13 residues. Germline values: CDR1 MNHNY, CDR2 SVGAGI (reference sequence). DNA of the CDR3: TGTGCCAGCAGTCCGGGACAGAACTATGGCTACACCTTC. It yields the protein CASSPGQNYGYTF.

This sequence joins TRBV7-2 and TRBJ2-7; possibly TRBD2 for D (5 bases). CDR3 length: 14 residues. V dropped 6 bases and J dropped 1 base, with 13 bases sitting between them. Germline V gene sequence: CDR1 SGHTA, CDR2 FQGNSA. The CDR3 DNA reads as TGTGCCAGCAGTTCGGGGTCTGGGTCCTACGAGCAGTACTTC. Translated: CASSSGSGSYEQYF.

The chain has TRBV6-4 and TRBJ2-5; D is possibly TRBD1 (5 bases). This CDR3 is built from 16 residues. V lost 2 bases and J 3 bases, leaving 16 bases between the germline ends. Germline CDR1 reads MRHNA; CDR2 reads SNTAGT. DNA of the CDR3: TGTGCCAGCAGTGACGGTGGGGCAGAACGGAAAGAGACCCAGTACTTC. It yields the protein CASSDGGAERKETQYF.

This clone was seen only once. The chain has TRBV14 and TRBJ1-4; TRBD1 aligns across 9 bases. Trimming removed 2 bases from V and 5 bases from J; junction bases left unmatched: 3. The CDR3 covers 15 residues. CDR1 and CDR2 (germline): SGHDN, FVKESK. CDR3 coding DNA: TGTGCCAGCAGCCAACTACAGGGGGCGAATGAAAAACTGTTTTTT. It yields the protein CASSQLQGANEKLFF.

This clone was picked up one time. V usage is TRBV7-9 and J usage is TRBJ1-5; perhaps TRBD1 as D (6 bases). Trimming shortened V by 5 bases and J by 4 bases, and 12 bases separated the two germline ends. The germline V gene has CDR1 SEHNR and CDR2 FQNEAQ (reference sequence). This CDR3 region has 14 residues. The DNA for the CDR3 is TGTGCCAGCAGCAGACAAGGGGGAAATCAGCCCCAGCATTTT. Translated: CASSRQGGNQPQHF.

The rearrangement links TRBV9 to TRBJ2-7; 8 positions agree with TRBD1. The CDR3 consists of 15 residues. The germline gives CDR1 SGDLS, CDR2 YYNGEE. The ends lost 2 bases at V and 2 bases at J; junction bases unmatched: 6. CDR3 sequence reads: CASSVASGGPYEQYF. The CDR3 region has the DNA TGTGCCAGCAGCGTCGCGTCAGGGGGCCCCTACGAGCAGTACTTC.

This clone has a handful of counts. The CDR3 protein is CASSLGGVSYEQYF. In DNA, the CDR3 is TGTGCCAGCAGCCTAGGGGGGGTATCCTACGAGCAGTACTTC. The chain joins TRBV7-2 to TRBJ2-7, with D perhaps matching TRBD2 (7 bases). V was trimmed by 5 bases and J by 1 base, leaving 12 bases between them. Germline loops: CDR1 SGHTA, CDR2 FQGNSA. The CDR3 loop spans 14 amino acids.